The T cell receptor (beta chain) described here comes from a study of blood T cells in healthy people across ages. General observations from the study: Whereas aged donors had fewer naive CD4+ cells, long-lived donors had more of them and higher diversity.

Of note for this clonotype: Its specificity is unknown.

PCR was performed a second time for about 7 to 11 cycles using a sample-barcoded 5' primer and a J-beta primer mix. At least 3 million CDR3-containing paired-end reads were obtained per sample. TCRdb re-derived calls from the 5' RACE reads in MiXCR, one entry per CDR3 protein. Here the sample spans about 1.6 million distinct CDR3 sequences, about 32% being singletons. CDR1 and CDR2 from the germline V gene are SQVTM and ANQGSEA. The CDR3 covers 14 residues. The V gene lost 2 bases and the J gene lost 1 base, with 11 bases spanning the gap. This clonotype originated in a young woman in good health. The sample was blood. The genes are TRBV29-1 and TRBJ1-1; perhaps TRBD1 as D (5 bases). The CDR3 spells CSVEPGPRNTEAFF. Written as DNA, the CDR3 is TGCAGCGTTGAACCGGGACCGAGGAACACTGAAGCTTTCTTT.